This T cell receptor beta chain was retrieved from a study of cytomegalovirus exposure and HLA in healthy donors. Study-wide results and limits: In vitro, three CMV-associated chains proved specific for CMV antigens. The authors listed 150 to 200 TCR beta chains as cytomegalovirus-associated. Productive status was seen about 87% or about 30% of the time for most TCR beta V segments in an earlier analysis. Highly shared variants forming one cluster were likely a sequencing artifact.

This CDR3 region has 12 residues. Germline V gives CDR1 SGHDT, CDR2 YYEEEE. The V end lost 0 bases, the J end lost 4 bases, and 4 bases lay between the germline ends. The PCR ran on 60 Vbeta and 13 Jbeta primers. The protocol was immunoSEQ multiplex PCR, while the TCRdb copy is restricted to in-frame clones and leaves out a portion. The repertoire holds 150,000 to 200,000 clones, with approximately 79% as singletons. A few counts support this clone. Antigen specificity is unknown. This chain uses TRBV5-6 with TRBJ1-1; D is undetermined. The receptor was derived from a human donor in good health. The sample comprised PBMCs. The chain's CDR3 is CASSLEATEAFF. The DNA of the CDR3 is TGTGCCAGCAGCTTGGAAGCCACTGAAGCTTTCTTT.